This entry describes one T cell receptor (beta chain). Its antigen remains undetermined. Within one base of it there is no much larger clone, and no base qualities were kept. Donors were a few dozen systemically healthy Caucasian individuals from Russia aged 6 to 90 years. Roughly 9 milliliters of peripheral blood were drawn from each donor into EDTA-treated Vacutainer tubes. Ficoll-Paque density-gradient centrifugation was used to isolate PBMCs, with at least 7 million obtained per sample. Trizol reagent was used to extract total RNA from the PBMCs, yielding at least 5 micrograms per sample. The percentages of naive CD45RAhigh/CD27high T cells were determined by flow cytometry on a PBMC aliquot from every donor. The library was built by means of 5' RACE. Sequencing instrument: Illumina HiSeq 2500. A second PCR of about 7 to 12 cycles was performed with a sample-barcoded 5' primer and a J-beta primer mix. A unique molecular identifier was introduced onto each TCR beta cDNA molecule by a template-switch 5' adaptor carrying 12 random nucleotides. Each sample yielded at least 3 million CDR3-containing paired-end reads. All of the RNA was converted into first-strand cDNA using the Mint cDNA synthesis kit, with a TRBC-specific oligonucleotide serving as the primer. Following uracil-DNA glycosylase treatment, all cDNA underwent a first 18-cycle PCR with the universal primers M1SS and BC2_uni_R. The authors' analysis ran thus. Each sample was normalized by randomly selecting 1 million high-quality reads, each carrying a distinct molecular identifier. Instead of being binned into consensus sequences, reads with shared molecular identifiers were discarded. MiTCR, with a Q25 quality threshold and the strictest error-elimination algorithm, was used for CDR3 identification, clonotype clustering and error correction. A nonparametric unseen species model with Euler transformation was used to estimate a lower bound on total TCR beta diversity. TCRdb trimmed the raw reads at Q25, called clones with MiXCR and kept productive beta chains. One record per CDR3 amino acid sequence lists the most common genes and DNA. Clone size and V and J calls follow TCRdb, not the original study. Here the sample has about 1,400,000 distinct CDR3 sequences; 42% occur a single time. The leading ten clones occupy 7.9% of the sample.

This record belongs to a study of blood T cells in healthy people across ages (dated by TCRdb to about 2015). Study-wide context: Template switching captured roughly one uniquely barcoded TCR beta cDNA molecule per two T cells in model experiments. The study measured age-related changes in TCR beta repertoire diversity using deep sequencing normalized with unique cDNA molecular identifiers. Donors were grouped into four age groups: young (average roughly 16 years), middle-aged (roughly 37), aged (about 59) and long-lived (around 82). To avoid experimental bias, donors of different ages were distributed randomly across sequencing lanes. Using the same blood draw, the study looked at two additional independent replicas of 1 million unique cDNA reads for two donors, one aged 18 to 30 and the other aged 80 or older.

Findings and caveats that apply to the study as a whole: Estimates of total diversity from one million sequenced T cells were regarded as lower bounds and underestimates. Donor CMV infection status was unknown, potentially confounding age-related changes in expanded clonotypes. As age increased, observed TCR beta diversity per million T cells dropped in a roughly linear way, and a significant reduction was already evident by age around 41. The long-lived group showed more naive CD4+ T cells, fewer expanded clones and increased TCR diversity than the aged group, suggesting age selection. Conclusive comparison of naive and antigen-experienced compartments was prevented by the profiling of bulk unsorted PBMCs. A strong correlation was found between observed TCR beta diversity and the percentage of naive T cells measured by flow cytometry.

Sequenced input: blood. The clonotype comes from a woman between 18 and 29 years old in good health.

CDR3 reads: CASSYEAGAQETQYF. The DNA reads TGTGCCAGCAGTTACGAGGCGGGAGCACAAGAGACCCAGTACTTC. The chain employs TRBV6-2 or TRBV6-3 and TRBJ2-5, with 7 junctional bases fitting TRBD2. According to the germline V gene, CDR1 reads MNHEY and CDR2 reads SVGEGT. V is pruned by 2 bases and J by 2 bases, leaving 5 bases of the junction without a gene match. The CDR3 sequence holds 15 residues, the cysteine and phenylalanine included. The CDR3 DNA has 45 bases and is translated from base 1.